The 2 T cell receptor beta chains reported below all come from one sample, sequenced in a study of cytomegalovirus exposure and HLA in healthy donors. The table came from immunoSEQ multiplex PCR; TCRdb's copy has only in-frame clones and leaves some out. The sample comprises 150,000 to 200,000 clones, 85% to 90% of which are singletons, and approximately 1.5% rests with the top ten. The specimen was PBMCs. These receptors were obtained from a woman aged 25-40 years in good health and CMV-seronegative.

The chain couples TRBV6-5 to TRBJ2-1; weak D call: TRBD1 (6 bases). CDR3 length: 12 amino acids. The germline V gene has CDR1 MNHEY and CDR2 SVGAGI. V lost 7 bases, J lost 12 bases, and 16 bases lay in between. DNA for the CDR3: TGTGCCAGCATCAGCCCCGGACAGATGCAGTTCTTC. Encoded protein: CASISPGQMQFF.

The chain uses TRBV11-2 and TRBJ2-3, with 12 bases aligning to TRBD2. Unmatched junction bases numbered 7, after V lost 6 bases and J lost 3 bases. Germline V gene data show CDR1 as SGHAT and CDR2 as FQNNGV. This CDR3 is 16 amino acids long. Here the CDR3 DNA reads TGTGCCAGCAGACCTCTAGCGGGGGGGCCAACAGATACGCAGTATTTT. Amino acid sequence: CASRPLAGGPTDTQYF.